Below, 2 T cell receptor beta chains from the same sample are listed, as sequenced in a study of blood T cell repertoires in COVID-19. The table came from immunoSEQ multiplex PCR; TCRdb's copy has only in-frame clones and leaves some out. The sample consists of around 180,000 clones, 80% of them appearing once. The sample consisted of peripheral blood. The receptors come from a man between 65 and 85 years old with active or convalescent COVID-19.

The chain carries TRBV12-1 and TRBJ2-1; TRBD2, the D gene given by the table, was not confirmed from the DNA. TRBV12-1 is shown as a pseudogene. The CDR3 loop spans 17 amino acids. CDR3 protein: CASSPPYGGISYNEQFF. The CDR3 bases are TGTGCCAGCAGTCCCCCTTACGGCGGGATAAGCTACAATGAGCAGTTCTTC.

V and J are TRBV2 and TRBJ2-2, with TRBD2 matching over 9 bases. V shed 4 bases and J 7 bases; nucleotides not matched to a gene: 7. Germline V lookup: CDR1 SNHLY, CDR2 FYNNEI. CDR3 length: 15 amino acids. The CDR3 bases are TGTGCCAGCAGTGGGGTGGGACTAGCTGGCGGGGAGCTGTTTTTT. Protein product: CASSGVGLAGGELFF.